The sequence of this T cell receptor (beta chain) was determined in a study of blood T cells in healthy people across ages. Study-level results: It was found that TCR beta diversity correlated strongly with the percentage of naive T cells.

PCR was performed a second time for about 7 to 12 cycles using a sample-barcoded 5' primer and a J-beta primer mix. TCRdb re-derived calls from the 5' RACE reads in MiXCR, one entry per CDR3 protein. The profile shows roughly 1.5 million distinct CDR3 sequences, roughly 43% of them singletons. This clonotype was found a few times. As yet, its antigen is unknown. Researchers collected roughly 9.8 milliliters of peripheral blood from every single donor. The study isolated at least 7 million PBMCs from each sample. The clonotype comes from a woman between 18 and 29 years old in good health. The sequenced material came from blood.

The CDR3 region has the DNA TGTGCCAGCAGCTTGGGGACTAGCGGTTCTAGCACAGATACGCAGTATTTT. Protein sequence: CASSLGTSGSSTDTQYF. V is TRBV7-9 and J is TRBJ2-3; 11 bases fit TRBD2. V shed 3 bases, J shed 0 bases, and the junction held 5 bases outside the gene matches. The germline gives CDR1 SEHNR, CDR2 FQNEAQ (reference sequence). The CDR3 spans 17 residues.